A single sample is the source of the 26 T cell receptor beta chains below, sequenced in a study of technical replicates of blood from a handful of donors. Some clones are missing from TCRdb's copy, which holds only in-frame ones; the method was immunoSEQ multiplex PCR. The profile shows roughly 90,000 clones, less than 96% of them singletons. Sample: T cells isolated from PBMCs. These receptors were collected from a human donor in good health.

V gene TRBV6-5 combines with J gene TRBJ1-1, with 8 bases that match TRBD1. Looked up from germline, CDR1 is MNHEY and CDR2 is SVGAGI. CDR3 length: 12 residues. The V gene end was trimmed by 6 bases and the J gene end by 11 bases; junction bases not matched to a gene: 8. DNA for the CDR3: TGTGCCAGCAGCAACGGACAGGGTGGGGCTTTCTTT. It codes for CASSNGQGGAFF.

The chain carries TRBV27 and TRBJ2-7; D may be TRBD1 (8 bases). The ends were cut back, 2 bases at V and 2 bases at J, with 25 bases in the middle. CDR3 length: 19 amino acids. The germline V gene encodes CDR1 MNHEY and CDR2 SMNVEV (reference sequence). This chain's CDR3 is CASSLTGTGIIGTTYEQYF. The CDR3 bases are TGTGCCAGCAGTTTAACCGGGACAGGAATAATCGGGACTACCTACGAGCAGTACTTC.

As DNA, the CDR3 is TGTGCCAGCAGTTTCCAGGGGCGCAGCACAGATACGCAGTATTTT. Its translation is CASSFQGRSTDTQYF. This chain uses TRBV6-5 with TRBJ2-3; TRBD1 is a possible D gene (6 bases). The CDR3 has 15 amino acids. Germline CDR1 reads MNHEY; CDR2 reads SVGAGI. V was shortened by 4 bases and J by 0 bases, with 11 bases between the two germline ends.

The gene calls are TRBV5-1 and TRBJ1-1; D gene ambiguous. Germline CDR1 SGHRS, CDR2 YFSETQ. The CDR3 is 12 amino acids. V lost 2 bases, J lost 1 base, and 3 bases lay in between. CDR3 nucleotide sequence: TGCGCCAGCAGCTTCGGGAACACTGAAGCTTTCTTT. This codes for CASSFGNTEAFF.

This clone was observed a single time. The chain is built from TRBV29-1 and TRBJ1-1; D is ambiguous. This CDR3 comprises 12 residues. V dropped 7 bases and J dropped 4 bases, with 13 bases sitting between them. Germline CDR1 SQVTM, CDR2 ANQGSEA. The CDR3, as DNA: TGCAGCGGTCGGGGTTATGGCACTGAAGCTTTCTTT. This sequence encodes CSGRGYGTEAFF.

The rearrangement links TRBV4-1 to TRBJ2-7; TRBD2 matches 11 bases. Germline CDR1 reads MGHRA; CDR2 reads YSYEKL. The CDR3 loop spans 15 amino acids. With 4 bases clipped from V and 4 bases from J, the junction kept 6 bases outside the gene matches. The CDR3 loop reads CASSPLAGGPYEQYF. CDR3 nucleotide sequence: TGCGCCAGCAGCCCATTAGCGGGAGGGCCGTACGAGCAGTACTTC.

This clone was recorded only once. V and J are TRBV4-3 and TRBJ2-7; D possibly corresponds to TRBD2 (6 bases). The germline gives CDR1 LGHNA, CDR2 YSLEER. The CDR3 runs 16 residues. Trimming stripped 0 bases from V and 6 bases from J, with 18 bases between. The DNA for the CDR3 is TGCGCCAGCAGCCAAGATTTCGGACGGGGGATAGGCGAGCAGTACTTC. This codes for CASSQDFGRGIGEQYF.

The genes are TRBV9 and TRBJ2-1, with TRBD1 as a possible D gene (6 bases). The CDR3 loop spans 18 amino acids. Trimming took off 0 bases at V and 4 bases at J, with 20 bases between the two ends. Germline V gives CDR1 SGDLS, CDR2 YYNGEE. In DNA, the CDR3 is TGTGCCAGCAGCGTAGAGGGGATACAGGGCCACTGGTACAATGAGCAGTTCTTC. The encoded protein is CASSVEGIQGHWYNEQFF.

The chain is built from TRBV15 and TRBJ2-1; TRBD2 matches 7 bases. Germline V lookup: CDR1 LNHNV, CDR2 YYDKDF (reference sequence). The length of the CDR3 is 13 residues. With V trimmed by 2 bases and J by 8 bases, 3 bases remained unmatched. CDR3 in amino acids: CATSRRSGDEQFF. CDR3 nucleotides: TGTGCCACCAGCAGACGGAGCGGGGATGAGCAGTTCTTC.

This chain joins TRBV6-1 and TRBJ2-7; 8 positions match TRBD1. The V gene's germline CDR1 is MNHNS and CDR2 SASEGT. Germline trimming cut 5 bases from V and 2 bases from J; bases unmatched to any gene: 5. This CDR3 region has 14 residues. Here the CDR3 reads CASSPRQGTYEQYF. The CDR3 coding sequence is TGTGCCAGCAGTCCTAGACAGGGGACCTACGAGCAGTACTTC.

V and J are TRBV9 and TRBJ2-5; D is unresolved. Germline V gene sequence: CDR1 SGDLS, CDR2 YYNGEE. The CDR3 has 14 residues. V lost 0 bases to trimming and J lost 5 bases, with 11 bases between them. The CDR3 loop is CASSVAGSGETQYF. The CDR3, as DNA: TGTGCCAGCAGCGTAGCCGGGTCCGGGGAGACCCAGTACTTC.

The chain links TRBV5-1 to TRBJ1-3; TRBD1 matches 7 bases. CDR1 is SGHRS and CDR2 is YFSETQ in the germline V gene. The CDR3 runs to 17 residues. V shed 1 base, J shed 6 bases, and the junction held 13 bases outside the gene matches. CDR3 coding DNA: TGCGCCAGCAGCTTGTACGGACAGGCAACTCTGCAAAACACCATATATTTT. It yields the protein CASSLYGQATLQNTIYF.

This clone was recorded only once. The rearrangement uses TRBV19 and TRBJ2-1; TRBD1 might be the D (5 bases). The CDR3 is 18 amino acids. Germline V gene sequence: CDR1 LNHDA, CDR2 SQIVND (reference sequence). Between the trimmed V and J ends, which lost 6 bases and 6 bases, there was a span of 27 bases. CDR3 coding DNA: TGTGCCAGTAGCTGGGGTGGACAAGGGTATACCCTGTCCAATGAGCAGTTCTTC. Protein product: CASSWGGQGYTLSNEQFF.

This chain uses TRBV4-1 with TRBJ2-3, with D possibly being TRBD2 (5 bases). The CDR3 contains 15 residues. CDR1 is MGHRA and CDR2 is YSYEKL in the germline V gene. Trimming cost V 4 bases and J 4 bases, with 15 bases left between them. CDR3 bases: TGCGCCAGCAGCCCCGACTACACCGTCGCAGATACGCAGTATTTT. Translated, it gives CASSPDYTVADTQYF.

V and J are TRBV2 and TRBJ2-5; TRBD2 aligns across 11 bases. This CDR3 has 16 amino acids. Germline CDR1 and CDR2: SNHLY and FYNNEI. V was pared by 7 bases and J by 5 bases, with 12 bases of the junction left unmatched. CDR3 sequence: CASTEELAGGRETQYF. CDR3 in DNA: TGTGCCAGCACCGAGGAGCTAGCGGGAGGTCGGGAGACCCAGTACTTC.

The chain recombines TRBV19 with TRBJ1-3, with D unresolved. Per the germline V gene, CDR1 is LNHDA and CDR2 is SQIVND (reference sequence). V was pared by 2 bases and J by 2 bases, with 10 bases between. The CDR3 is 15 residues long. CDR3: CASSITRLAGNTIYF. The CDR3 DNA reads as TGTGCCAGTAGTATAACCAGGCTGGCTGGAAACACCATATATTTT.

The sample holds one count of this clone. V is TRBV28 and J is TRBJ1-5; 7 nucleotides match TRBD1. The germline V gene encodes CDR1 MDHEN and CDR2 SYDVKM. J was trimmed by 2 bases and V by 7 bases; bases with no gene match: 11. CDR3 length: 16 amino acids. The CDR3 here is CASNPRRDSGNQPQHF. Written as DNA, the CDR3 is TGTGCCAGCAACCCACGTCGGGACAGCGGCAATCAGCCCCAGCATTTT.

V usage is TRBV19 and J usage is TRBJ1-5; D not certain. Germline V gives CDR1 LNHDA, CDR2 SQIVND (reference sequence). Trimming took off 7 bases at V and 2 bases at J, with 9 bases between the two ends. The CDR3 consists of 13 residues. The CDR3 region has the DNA TGTGCCAGTACCCACCAGGGCAATCAGCCCCAGCATTTT. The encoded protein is CASTHQGNQPQHF.

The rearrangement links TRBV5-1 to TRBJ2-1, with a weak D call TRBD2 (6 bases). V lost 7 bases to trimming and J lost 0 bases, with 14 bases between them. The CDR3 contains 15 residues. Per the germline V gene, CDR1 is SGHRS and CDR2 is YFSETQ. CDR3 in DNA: TGCGCCAGCGGGCAGGACTACACCTCCTACAATGAGCAGTTCTTC. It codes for CASGQDYTSYNEQFF.

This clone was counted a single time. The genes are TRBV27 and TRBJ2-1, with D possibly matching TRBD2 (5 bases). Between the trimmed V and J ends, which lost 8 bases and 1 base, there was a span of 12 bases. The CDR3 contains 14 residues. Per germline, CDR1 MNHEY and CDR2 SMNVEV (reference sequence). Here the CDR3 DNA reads TGTGCCAGCTGTCTTGGAGGATCCTACAATGAGCAGTTCTTC. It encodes CASCLGGSYNEQFF.

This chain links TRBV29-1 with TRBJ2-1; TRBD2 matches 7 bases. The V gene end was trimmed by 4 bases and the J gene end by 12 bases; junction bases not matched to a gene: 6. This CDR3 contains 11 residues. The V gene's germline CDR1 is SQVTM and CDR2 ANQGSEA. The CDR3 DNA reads TGCAGCGTTGCGTCGGGAGGCCGGCAGTTCTTC. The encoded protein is CSVASGGRQFF.

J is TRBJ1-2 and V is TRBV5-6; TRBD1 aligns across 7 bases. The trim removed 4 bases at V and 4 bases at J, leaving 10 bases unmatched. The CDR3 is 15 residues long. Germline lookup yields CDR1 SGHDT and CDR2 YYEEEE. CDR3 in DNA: TGTGCCAGCAGCGACGCCCAGGGGGAGGTCTATGGCTACACCTTC. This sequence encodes CASSDAQGEVYGYTF. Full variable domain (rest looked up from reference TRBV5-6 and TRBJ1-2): DAGVTQSPTHLIKTRGQQVTLRCSPKSGHDTVSWYQQALGQGPQFIFQYYEEEERQRGNFPDRFSGHQFPNYSSELNVNALLLGDSALYLCASSDAQGEVYGYTFGSGTRLTVV.

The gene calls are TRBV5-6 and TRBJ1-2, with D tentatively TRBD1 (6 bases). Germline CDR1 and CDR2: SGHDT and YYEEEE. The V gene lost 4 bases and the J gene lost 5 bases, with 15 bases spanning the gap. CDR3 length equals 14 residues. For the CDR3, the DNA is TGTGCCAGCAGCCAGGACAGCGGATTGTATGGCTACACCTTC. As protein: CASSQDSGLYGYTF.

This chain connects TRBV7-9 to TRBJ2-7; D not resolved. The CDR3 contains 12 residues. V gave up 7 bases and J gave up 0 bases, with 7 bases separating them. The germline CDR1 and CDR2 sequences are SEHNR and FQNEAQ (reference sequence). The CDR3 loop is CASMADSYEQYF. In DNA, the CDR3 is TGTGCCAGCATGGCAGACTCCTACGAGCAGTACTTC.

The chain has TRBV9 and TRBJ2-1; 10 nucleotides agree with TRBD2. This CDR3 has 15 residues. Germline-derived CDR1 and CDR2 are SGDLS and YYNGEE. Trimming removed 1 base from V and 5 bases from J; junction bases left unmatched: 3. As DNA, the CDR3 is TGTGCCAGCAGCGTACGGCTAGCGGGAGACAATGAGCAGTTCTTC. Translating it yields CASSVRLAGDNEQFF.

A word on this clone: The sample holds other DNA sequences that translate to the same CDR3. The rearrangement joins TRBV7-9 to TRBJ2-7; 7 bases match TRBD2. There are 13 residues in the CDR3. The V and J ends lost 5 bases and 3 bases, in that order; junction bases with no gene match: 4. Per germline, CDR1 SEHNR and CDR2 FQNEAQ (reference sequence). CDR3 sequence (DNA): TGTGCCAGCAGCCGACGGGAGGACTACGAGCAGTACTTC. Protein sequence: CASSRREDYEQYF.